The 27 T cell receptor beta chains below were found in one sample sequenced in a study of shared clonotypes between healthy human individuals. TCRdb's copy holds only in-frame clones and misses some; the assay was immunoSEQ multiplex PCR. This repertoire shows roughly 500,000 clones, 75% to 85% found once; its top ten account for roughly 13%. The specimen sequenced was PBMCs. The receptors originated from a woman aged 40 to 49 in good health. Some clones in this sample may be carry-over from other donors' samples.

The chain couples TRBV11-2 to TRBJ2-7; D is ambiguous. The CDR3 length is 14 residues. V lost 6 bases to trimming and J lost 3 bases, with 15 bases between them. From germline, CDR1 is SGHAT and CDR2 FQNNGV. The CDR3 is CASSQSSTSYEQYF. The CDR3 DNA follows: TGTGCCAGCAGTCAATCCAGCACGAGCTACGAGCAGTACTTC.

The chain combines TRBV7-3 with TRBJ2-1; TRBD2 matches at 8 bases. Germline V lookup: CDR1 SGHTA, CDR2 FQGTGA. Losses at the gene ends were 3 bases for V and 8 bases for J; bases not matched to a gene: 6. CDR3 size: 14 residues. DNA for the CDR3: TGTGCCAGCAGCTTGGGGACTAGGCCCCATGAGCAGTTCTTC. Translated, it gives CASSLGTRPHEQFF.

This chain uses TRBV5-1 with TRBJ2-5; D could derive from TRBD1 or TRBD2 (6 bases each). Per germline, CDR1 SGHRS and CDR2 YFSETQ. V shed 4 bases and J shed 0 bases, with 16 bases lying between them. The CDR3 totals 16 residues. CDR3 region: CASSLLGGGNQETQYF. CDR3 in DNA: TGCGCCAGCAGCCTTTTAGGGGGAGGAAACCAAGAGACCCAGTACTTC.

In its sample, this clone was seen once. The chain carries TRBV19 and TRBJ2-5; 9 positions match TRBD1. The V segment lost 9 bases and the J segment 5 bases; nucleotides outside the gene matches: 7. Germline CDR1 reads LNHDA; CDR2 reads SQIVND (reference sequence). The CDR3 has 13 amino acids. The CDR3 DNA sequence: TGTGCCAGCACACAGGGGGCTGGGGAGACCCAGTACTTC. Translating it yields CASTQGAGETQYF.

The chain carries TRBV11-3 and TRBJ2-2; no clear D. The CDR3 totals 17 residues. The germline V and J ends were trimmed by 5 bases and 4 bases, with 20 bases remaining between them. The V gene's germline CDR1 is SGHNT and CDR2 YENEEA. The CDR3 loop is CASSQRWARAGTGELFF. The CDR3 DNA reads as TGTGCCAGCAGCCAGAGGTGGGCGCGCGCCGGCACCGGGGAGCTGTTTTTT. Using reference TRBV11-3 and TRBJ2-2 for the parts outside the CDR3, the full variable domain is EAGVVQSPRYKIIEKKQPVAFWCNPISGHNTLYWYLQNLGQGPELLIRYENEEAVDDSQLPKDRFSAERLKGVDSTLKIQPAELGDSAVYLCASSQRWARAGTGELFFGEGSRLTVL.

The chain links TRBV27 to TRBJ2-7; 15 bases are shared with TRBD2. CDR3 length equals 17 residues. V was clipped by 5 bases and J by 3 bases; unmatched bases: 8. Germline V CDR1 and CDR2: MNHEY, SMNVEV (reference sequence). Written as DNA, the CDR3 is TGTGCCAGCAGTCCCGGTAGGACTAGCGGGAGGGACTACGAGCAGTACTTC. Protein sequence: CASSPGRTSGRDYEQYF.

J is TRBJ2-1 and V is TRBV20-1; no clear D gene. V was cut by 8 bases and J by 1 base, with 6 bases left in between. The CDR3 loop spans 11 amino acids. From germline, CDR1 is DFQATT and CDR2 SNEGSKA (reference sequence). This chain's CDR3 is CSFFSYNEQFF. As DNA, the CDR3 is TGCAGTTTTTTTTCCTACAATGAGCAGTTCTTC.

This clone was recorded only once. This sample includes further DNA sequences coding for the same CDR3. The chain couples TRBV27 to TRBJ2-1; 8 bases are a match to TRBD2. From germline, CDR1 is MNHEY and CDR2 SMNVEV (reference sequence). The V and J ends lost 6 bases and 0 bases, in that order; junction bases with no gene match: 4. The CDR3 runs to 15 residues. The CDR3 here is CASRPSGSSYNEQFF. The CDR3 region has the DNA TGTGCCAGCAGACCAAGCGGGAGCTCCTACAATGAGCAGTTCTTC.

This chain joins TRBV7-2 and TRBJ2-7; 15 bases fit TRBD2. Looked up from germline, CDR1 is SGHTA and CDR2 is FQGNSA. With 4 bases clipped from V and 6 bases from J, the junction kept 7 bases outside the gene matches. This CDR3 has 16 residues. The CDR3 here is CASSSVGLAGGSEQYF. The CDR3 DNA sequence: TGTGCCAGCAGCTCGGTGGGACTAGCGGGAGGTAGCGAGCAGTACTTC.

J is TRBJ2-7 and V is TRBV27, with TRBD2 identical over 11 bases. Germline values: CDR1 MNHEY, CDR2 SMNVEV (reference sequence). The junction had 3 bases not matched to a gene; V was cut back by 2 bases and J by 0 bases. This CDR3 contains 16 residues. Written as DNA, the CDR3 is TGTGCCAGCAGTTTAGGGACTAGCGGCTCCTCCTACGAGCAGTACTTC. Translating gives CASSLGTSGSSYEQYF.

The V gene is TRBV7-9, the J gene TRBJ2-1; D is uncertain. CDR1 is SEHNR and CDR2 is FQNEAQ in the germline V gene (reference sequence). The ends were cut back, 1 base at V and 0 bases at J, with 13 bases in the middle. This CDR3 region has 17 residues. In nucleotides, the CDR3 is TGTGCCAGCAGCTTAGAACGGTGGGCAAGCTCCTACAATGAGCAGTTCTTC. This codes for CASSLERWASSYNEQFF. Based on the CDR3 plus reference TRBV7-9 and TRBJ2-1, the full variable domain is DTGVSQNPRHKITKRGQNVTFRCDPISEHNRLYWYRQTLGQGPEFLTYFQNEAQLEKSRLLSDRFSAERPKGSFSTLEIQRTEQGDSAMYLCASSLERWASSYNEQFFGPGTRLTVL.

This clone was found many times. The chain couples TRBV4-3 to TRBJ2-3, with 8 positions matching TRBD2. Germline values: CDR1 LGHNA, CDR2 YSLEER. V lost 0 bases and J lost 4; bases outside the gene matches: 6. The CDR3 has 16 residues. The CDR3 sequence: CASSQDRGLGADTQYF. CDR3 DNA: TGCGCCAGCAGCCAAGATAGGGGACTAGGCGCAGATACGCAGTATTTT.

About this clone itself: Other nucleotide sequences in the sample specify the same CDR3. The rearrangement joins TRBV7-2 to TRBJ1-5; D not resolved. Trimming took off 3 bases at V and 3 bases at J, with 6 bases between the two ends. The length of the CDR3 is 13 residues. CDR1 and CDR2 (germline): SGHTA, FQGNSA. CDR3 nucleotide sequence: TGTGCCAGCAGCTTGGGCCTCAATCAGCCCCAGCATTTT. Amino acids: CASSLGLNQPQHF.

This clone was detected only a few times. The chain couples TRBV7-9 to TRBJ2-1; D not resolved. The CDR3 sequence is 10 residues long. Germline values: CDR1 SEHNR, CDR2 FQNEAQ (reference sequence). V dropped 8 bases and J dropped 5 bases, with 4 bases sitting between them. CDR3 residues: CASGDNEQFF. The CDR3 DNA sequence: TGTGCCAGCGGGGACAATGAGCAGTTCTTC.

V gene TRBV4-3 combines with J gene TRBJ2-7; TRBD2 matches 10 bases. Per the germline V gene, CDR1 is LGHNA and CDR2 is YSLEER. Trimming at V came to 3 bases and at J to 2 bases, leaving 4 bases not matched to a gene. The CDR3 spans 15 residues. The CDR3: CASSHSSGSTYEQYF. In DNA form, the CDR3 reads TGCGCCAGCAGCCATTCTAGCGGGAGTACCTACGAGCAGTACTTC.

This clone was detected many times. J is TRBJ2-5 and V is TRBV7-2, with D hard to call. Germline assignment: CDR1 SGHTA and CDR2 FQGNSA. Trimming pared 4 bases from V and 5 bases from J, leaving 5 bases between. The CDR3 covers 11 residues. The CDR3 DNA reads as TGTGCCAGCAGCTACGCGGAGACCCAGTACTTC. It codes for CASSYAETQYF.

The chain is built from TRBV29-1 and TRBJ2-7, with TRBD1 matching over 8 bases. The germline gives CDR1 SQVTM, CDR2 ANQGSEA. Trimming took 4 bases from V and 2 from J; bases not matched to a gene: 4. The CDR3 length is 13 residues. The CDR3 region has the DNA TGCAGCGTTGCACAGGGGGAACCCTACGAGCAGTACTTC. This translates into CSVAQGEPYEQYF.

The rearrangement joins TRBV30 to TRBJ2-6; unclear D gene. Trimming took off 1 base at V and 2 bases at J, with 0 bases between the two ends. The CDR3 loop spans 12 amino acids. The germline CDR1 and CDR2 sequences are GTSNPN and SVGIG (reference sequence). The DNA for the CDR3 is TGTGCCTGGAGTGCTGGGGCCAACGTCCTGACTTTC. Translation: CAWSAGANVLTF.

CDR3 bases: TGCGCCAGCCAGGACGTCACTAATGAAAAACTGTTTTTT. Its translation is CASQDVTNEKLFF. V usage is TRBV23-1 and J usage is TRBJ1-4; no definite D call. TRBV23-1 is filed as an ORF, its function uncertain. With 8 bases removed from V and 2 bases from J, the gap between germline ends came to 9 bases. CDR3 size: 13 residues.

This chain uses TRBV7-8 with TRBJ2-7; TRBD2 aligns across 8 bases. Unmatched junction bases numbered 4, after V lost 5 bases and J lost 1 base. Germline V lookup: CDR1 SGHVS, CDR2 FQNEAQ. This CDR3 is 14 amino acids long. CDR3 coding DNA: TGTGCCAGCAGCCAACGGGAGGGATCCTACGAGCAGTACTTC. Protein product: CASSQREGSYEQYF.

This clone came up a few times. This chain links TRBV4-2 with TRBJ1-2; 12 bases are a match to TRBD1. The length of the CDR3 is 17 residues. Germline V gene lookup returns CDR1 LGHNA and CDR2 YNFKEQ. Unmatched junction bases numbered 10, after V lost 2 bases and J lost 6 bases. The CDR3 protein is CASSQTKSGQGADGYTF. The DNA of the CDR3 is TGTGCCAGCAGCCAAACCAAGTCGGGACAGGGGGCTGATGGCTACACCTTC.

V is TRBV10-2 and J is TRBJ2-1, with 11 bases lining up with TRBD2. This CDR3 spans 13 amino acids. V was pared by 8 bases and J by 4 bases, with 1 base of the junction left unmatched. Per germline, CDR1 WSHSY and CDR2 SAAADI. DNA for the CDR3: TGCGCCAGCCGACTAGCGGGATACAATGAGCAGTTCTTC. As protein: CASRLAGYNEQFF.

The rearrangement links TRBV19 to TRBJ1-1; 7 positions match TRBD1. CDR3 length equals 14 residues. Germline V gene sequence: CDR1 LNHDA, CDR2 SQIVND (reference sequence). The V and J ends lost 4 bases and 6 bases, in that order; junction bases with no gene match: 8. Here the CDR3 reads CASSSETGIAEAFF. The CDR3 bases are TGTGCCAGTAGTAGCGAGACAGGGATCGCTGAAGCTTTCTTT.

The chain links TRBV9 to TRBJ2-7, with TRBD1 as a possible D gene (6 bases). Germline lookup yields CDR1 SGDLS and CDR2 YYNGEE. Trimming removed 4 bases from V and 6 bases from J, with 17 bases in between. The CDR3 has 14 residues. CDR3 sequence: CASSPQVQGGEQYF. The CDR3 DNA reads TGTGCCAGCAGCCCCCAAGTACAGGGCGGCGAGCAGTACTTC. Full variable domain (missing parts from reference TRBV9 and TRBJ2-7): DSGVTQTPKHLITATGQRVTLRCSPRSGDLSVYWYQQSLDQGLQFLIQYYNGEERAKGNILERFSAQQFPDLHSELNLSSLELGDSALYFCASSPQVQGGEQYFGPGTRLTVT.

In this sample, this clone turned up many times. The V call is TRBV18, the J call TRBJ2-7, with D perhaps matching TRBD1 (6 bases). The CDR3 has 13 amino acids. Per the germline V gene, CDR1 is KGHSH and CDR2 is LQKENI. V shed 5 bases and J shed 2 bases, with 10 bases lying between them. The CDR3 DNA is TGTGCCAGCTCATCCGGGACAACCTACGAGCAGTACTTC. This codes for CASSSGTTYEQYF.

J is TRBJ2-1 and V is TRBV4-1; D is uncertain. Trimming took 1 base from V and 10 from J, leaving 11 bases between them. Germline CDR1 and CDR2: MGHRA and YSYEKL. This CDR3 is built from 13 residues. The CDR3 protein is CASSQGYYGEQFF. The CDR3 coding sequence is TGCGCCAGCAGCCAAGGATATTACGGAGAGCAGTTCTTC.

Only a few counts were recorded for this clone. This chain uses TRBV7-8 with TRBJ2-3; maybe TRBD2 (10 bases). The CDR3 runs 15 residues. Per germline, CDR1 SGHVS and CDR2 FQNEAQ. V lost 5 bases, J lost 6 bases, and 18 bases lay in between. The CDR3 bases are TGTGCCAGCAGCACTACTAGCGGGACAGGGGATACGCAGTATTTT. This translates into CASSTTSGTGDTQYF.